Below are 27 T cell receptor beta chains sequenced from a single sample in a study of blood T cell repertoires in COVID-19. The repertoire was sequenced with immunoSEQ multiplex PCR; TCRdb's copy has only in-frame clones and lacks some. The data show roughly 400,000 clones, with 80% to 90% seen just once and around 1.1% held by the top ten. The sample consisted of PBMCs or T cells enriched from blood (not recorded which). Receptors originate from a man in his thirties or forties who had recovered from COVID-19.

The CDR3 DNA reads as TGTGCCAGTAGTATACAGGGGTTCCAGCCCCAGCATTTT. This encodes CASSIQGFQPQHF. V usage is TRBV19 and J usage is TRBJ1-5, with TRBD1 as a possible D gene (6 bases). The CDR3 runs to 13 residues. The V gene lost 2 bases and the J gene lost 7 bases, with 9 bases spanning the gap. Germline loops: CDR1 LNHDA, CDR2 SQIVND (reference sequence).

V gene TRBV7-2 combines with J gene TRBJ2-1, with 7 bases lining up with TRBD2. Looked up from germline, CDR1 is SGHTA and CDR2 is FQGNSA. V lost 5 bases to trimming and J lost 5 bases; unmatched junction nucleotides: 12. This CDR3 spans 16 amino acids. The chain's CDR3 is CASSTPGRAGDNEQFF. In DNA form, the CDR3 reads TGTGCCAGCAGCACCCCGGGGAGGGCGGGAGACAATGAGCAGTTCTTC.

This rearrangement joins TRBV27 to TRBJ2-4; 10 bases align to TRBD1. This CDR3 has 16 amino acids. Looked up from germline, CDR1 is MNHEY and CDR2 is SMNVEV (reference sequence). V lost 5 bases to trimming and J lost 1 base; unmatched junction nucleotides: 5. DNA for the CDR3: TGTGCCAGCAGTCCGGGACAGGGGTACGCCAAAAACATTCAGTACTTC. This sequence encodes CASSPGQGYAKNIQYF.

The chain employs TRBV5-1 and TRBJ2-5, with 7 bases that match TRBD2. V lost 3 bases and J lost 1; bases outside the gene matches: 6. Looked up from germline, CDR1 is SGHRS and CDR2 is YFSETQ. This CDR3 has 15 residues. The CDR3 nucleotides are TGCGCCAGCAGCTCTAGCGGAGAACTCCAAGAGACCCAGTACTTC. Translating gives CASSSSGELQETQYF. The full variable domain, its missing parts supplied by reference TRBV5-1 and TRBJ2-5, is KAGVTQTPRYLIKTRGQQVTLSCSPISGHRSVSWYQQTPGQGLQFLFEYFSETQRNKGNFPGRFSGRQFSNSRSEMNVSTLELGDSALYLCASSSSGELQETQYFGPGTRLLVL.

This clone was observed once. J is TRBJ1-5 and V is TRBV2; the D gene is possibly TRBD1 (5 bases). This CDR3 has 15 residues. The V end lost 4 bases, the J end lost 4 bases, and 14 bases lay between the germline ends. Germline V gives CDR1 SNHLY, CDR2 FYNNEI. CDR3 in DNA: TGTGCCAGCAGTGGTAGTCGGGGGAGGAATCAGCCCCAGCATTTT. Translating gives CASSGSRGRNQPQHF.

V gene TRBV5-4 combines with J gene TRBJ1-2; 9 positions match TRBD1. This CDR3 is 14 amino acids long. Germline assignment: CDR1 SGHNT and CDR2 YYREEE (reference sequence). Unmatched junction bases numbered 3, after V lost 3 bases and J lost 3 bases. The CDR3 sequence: CASSSRQGDYGYTF. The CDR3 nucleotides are TGTGCCAGCAGCTCTAGACAGGGGGACTATGGCTACACCTTC.

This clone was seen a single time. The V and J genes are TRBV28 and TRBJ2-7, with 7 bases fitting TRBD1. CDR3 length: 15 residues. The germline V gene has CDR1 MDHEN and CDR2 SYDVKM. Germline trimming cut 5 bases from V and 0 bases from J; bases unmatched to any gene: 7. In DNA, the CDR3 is TGTGCCAGCAGTGTAACAGGGGCCCACTCCTACGAGCAGTACTTC. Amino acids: CASSVTGAHSYEQYF.

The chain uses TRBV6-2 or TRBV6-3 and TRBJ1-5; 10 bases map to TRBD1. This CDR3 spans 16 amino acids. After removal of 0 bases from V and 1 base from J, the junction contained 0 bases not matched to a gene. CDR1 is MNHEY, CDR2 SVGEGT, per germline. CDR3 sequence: CASSYSTGGSNQPQHF. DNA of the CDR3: TGTGCCAGCAGTTACTCGACAGGGGGCAGCAATCAGCCCCAGCATTTT.

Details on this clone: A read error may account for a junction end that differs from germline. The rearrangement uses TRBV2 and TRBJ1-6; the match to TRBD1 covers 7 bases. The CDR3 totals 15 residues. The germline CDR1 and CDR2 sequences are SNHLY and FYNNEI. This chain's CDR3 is CASSEEGQTNSPLHF. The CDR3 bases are TGTGCCAGCAGCGAAGAGGGACAGACTAATTCACCCCTCCACTTT.

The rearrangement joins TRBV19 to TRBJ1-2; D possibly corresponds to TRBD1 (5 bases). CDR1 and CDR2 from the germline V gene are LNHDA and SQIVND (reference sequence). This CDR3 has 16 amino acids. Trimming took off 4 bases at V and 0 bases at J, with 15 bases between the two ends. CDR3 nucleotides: TGTGCCAGTAGTACCCCGGGGGGTGCCCCTAACTATGGCTACACCTTC. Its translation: CASSTPGGAPNYGYTF. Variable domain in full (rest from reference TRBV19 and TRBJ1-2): DGGITQSPKYLFRKEGQNVTLSCEQNLNHDAMYWYRQDPGQGLRLIYYSQIVNDFQKGDIAEGYSVSREKKESFPLTVTSAQKNPTAFYLCASSTPGGAPNYGYTFGSGTRLTVV.

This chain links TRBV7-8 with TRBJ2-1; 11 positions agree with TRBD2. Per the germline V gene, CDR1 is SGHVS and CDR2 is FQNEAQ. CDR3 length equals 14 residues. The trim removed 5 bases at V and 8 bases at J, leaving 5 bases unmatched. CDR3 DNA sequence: TGTGCCAGCAGCCCTAGCGGGAGGTACTATGAGCAGTTCTTC. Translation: CASSPSGRYYEQFF. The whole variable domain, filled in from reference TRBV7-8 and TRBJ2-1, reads GAGVSQSPRYKVAKRGQDVALRCDPISGHVSLFWYQQALGQGPEFLTYFQNEAQLDKSGLPSDRFFAERPEGSVSTLKIQRTQQEDSAVYLCASSPSGRYYEQFFGPGTRLTVL.

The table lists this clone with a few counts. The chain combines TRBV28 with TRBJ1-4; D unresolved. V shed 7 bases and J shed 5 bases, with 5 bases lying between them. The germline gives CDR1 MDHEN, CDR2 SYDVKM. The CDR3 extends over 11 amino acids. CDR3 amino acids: CASNGNEKLFF. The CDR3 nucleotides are TGTGCCAGCAACGGGAATGAAAAACTGTTTTTT.

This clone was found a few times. This CDR3 reads CASSPPPGHPNGYTF. The CDR3 nucleotides are TGTGCCAGCAGTCCACCCCCGGGACACCCGAATGGCTACACCTTC. The rearrangement uses TRBV27 and TRBJ1-2, with a possible D match to TRBD1 (6 bases). V shed 5 bases and J shed 6 bases, with 19 bases lying between them. CDR1 and CDR2 from the germline V gene are MNHEY and SMNVEV (reference sequence). This CDR3 spans 15 amino acids.

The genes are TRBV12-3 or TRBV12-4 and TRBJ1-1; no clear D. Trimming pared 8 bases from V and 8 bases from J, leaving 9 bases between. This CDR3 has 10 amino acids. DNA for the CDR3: TGTGCCAGCGGTGAGTCGGAAGCTTTCTTT. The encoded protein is CASGESEAFF.

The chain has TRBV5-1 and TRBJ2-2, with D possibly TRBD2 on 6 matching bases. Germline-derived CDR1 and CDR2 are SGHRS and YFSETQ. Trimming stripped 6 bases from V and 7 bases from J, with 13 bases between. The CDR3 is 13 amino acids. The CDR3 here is CASTPRGDGELFF. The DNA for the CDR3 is TGCGCCAGCACCCCTCGCGGGGACGGGGAGCTGTTTTTT.

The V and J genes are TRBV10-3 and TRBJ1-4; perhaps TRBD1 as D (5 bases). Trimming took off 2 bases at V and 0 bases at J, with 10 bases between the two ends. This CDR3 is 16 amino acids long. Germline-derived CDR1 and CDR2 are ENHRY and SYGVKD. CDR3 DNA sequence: TGTGCCATCAGTGAGCCAGGGTCGGCAACTAATGAAAAACTGTTTTTT. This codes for CAISEPGSATNEKLFF.

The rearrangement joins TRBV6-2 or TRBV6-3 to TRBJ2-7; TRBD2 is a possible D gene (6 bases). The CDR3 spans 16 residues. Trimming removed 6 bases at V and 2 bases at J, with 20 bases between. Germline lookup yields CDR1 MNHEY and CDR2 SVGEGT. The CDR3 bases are TGTGCCAGCAGCCTATCTCGGACTACCCCAACCTACGAGCAGTACTTC. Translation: CASSLSRTTPTYEQYF.

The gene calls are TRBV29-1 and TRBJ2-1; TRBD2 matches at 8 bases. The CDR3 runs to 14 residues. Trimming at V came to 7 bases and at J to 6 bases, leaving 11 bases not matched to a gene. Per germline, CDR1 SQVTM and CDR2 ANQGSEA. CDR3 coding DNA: TGCAGCGGGCGGGGGGCTACCGGTTTCAATGAGCAGTTCTTC. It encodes CSGRGATGFNEQFF.

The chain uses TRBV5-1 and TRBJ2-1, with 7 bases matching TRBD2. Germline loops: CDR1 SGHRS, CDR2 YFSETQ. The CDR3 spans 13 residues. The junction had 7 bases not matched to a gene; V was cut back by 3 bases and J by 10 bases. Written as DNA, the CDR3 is TGCGCCAGCAGCTACGCGGGAGCACCCGAGCAGTTCTTC. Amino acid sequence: CASSYAGAPEQFF. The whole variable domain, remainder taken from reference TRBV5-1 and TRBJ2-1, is KAGVTQTPRYLIKTRGQQVTLSCSPISGHRSVSWYQQTPGQGLQFLFEYFSETQRNKGNFPGRFSGRQFSNSRSEMNVSTLELGDSALYLCASSYAGAPEQFFGPGTRLTVL.

CDR3 region: CASSKDRDGYTF. The CDR3 region has the DNA TGTGCCAGCAGTAAAGACAGGGATGGCTACACCTTC. This sequence joins TRBV28 and TRBJ1-2; 7 bases are a match to TRBD1. V lost 5 bases, J lost 6 bases, and 3 bases stayed unmatched. CDR3 length: 12 residues. CDR1 is MDHEN and CDR2 is SYDVKM in the germline V gene.

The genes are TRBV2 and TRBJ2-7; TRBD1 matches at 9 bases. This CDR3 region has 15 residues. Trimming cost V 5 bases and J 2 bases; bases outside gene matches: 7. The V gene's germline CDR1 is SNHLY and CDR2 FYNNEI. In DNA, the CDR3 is TGTGCCAGCAGTCTCGACAGGGGGAAGCCCTACGAGCAGTACTTC. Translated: CASSLDRGKPYEQYF.

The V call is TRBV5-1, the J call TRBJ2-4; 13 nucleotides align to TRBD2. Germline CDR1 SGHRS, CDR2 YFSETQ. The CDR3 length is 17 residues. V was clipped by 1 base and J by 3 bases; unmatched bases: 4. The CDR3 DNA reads TGCGCCAGCAGCTTGATGACTAGCGGGAGGTTCAAAAACATTCAGTACTTC. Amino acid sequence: CASSLMTSGRFKNIQYF.

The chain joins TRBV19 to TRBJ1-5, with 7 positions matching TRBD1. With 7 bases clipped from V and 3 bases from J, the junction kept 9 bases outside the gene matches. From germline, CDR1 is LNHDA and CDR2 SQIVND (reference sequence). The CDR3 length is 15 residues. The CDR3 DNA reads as TGTGCCAGTACAACCTACAGGGGCTCCAATCAGCCCCAGCATTTT. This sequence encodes CASTTYRGSNQPQHF.

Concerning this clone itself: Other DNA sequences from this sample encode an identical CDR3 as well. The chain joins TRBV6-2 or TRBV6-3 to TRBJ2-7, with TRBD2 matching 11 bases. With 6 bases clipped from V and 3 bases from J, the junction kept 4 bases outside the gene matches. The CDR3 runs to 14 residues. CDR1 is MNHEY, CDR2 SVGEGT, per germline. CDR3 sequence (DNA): TGTGCCAGCAGCCTACTAGCGGGAGACTACGAGCAGTACTTC. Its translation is CASSLLAGDYEQYF.

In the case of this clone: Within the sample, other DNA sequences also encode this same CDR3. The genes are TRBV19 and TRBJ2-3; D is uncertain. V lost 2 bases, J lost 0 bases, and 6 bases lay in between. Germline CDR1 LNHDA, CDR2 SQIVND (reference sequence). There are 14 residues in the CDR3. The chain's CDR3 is CASSIQASTDTQYF. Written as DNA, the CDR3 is TGTGCCAGTAGTATACAGGCTAGCACAGATACGCAGTATTTT.

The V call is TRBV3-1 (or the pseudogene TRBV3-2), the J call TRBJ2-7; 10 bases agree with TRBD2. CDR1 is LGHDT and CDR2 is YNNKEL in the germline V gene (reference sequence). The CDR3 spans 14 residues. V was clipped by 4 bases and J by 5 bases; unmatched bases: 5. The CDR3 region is CASSPRSGRNEQYF. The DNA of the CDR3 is TGTGCCAGCAGCCCGCGTAGCGGGAGGAACGAGCAGTACTTC.

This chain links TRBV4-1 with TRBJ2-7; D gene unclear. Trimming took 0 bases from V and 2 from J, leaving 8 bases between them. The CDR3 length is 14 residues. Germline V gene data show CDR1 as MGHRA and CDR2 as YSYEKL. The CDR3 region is CASSQETLAYEQYF. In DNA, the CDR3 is TGCGCCAGCAGCCAAGAGACTCTCGCCTACGAGCAGTACTTC.